This T cell receptor (beta chain) stems from a study of CD8+ T cells in alopecia areata. Regarding this clone: Its target is not known.

The germline V gene has CDR1 LNHNV and CDR2 YYDKDF (reference sequence). The CDR3 is 16 residues long. V shed 0 bases and J 2 bases; nucleotides not matched to a gene: 4. Sequencing templates came from extracted RNA that was reverse transcribed into cDNA. Method: immunoSEQ multiplex PCR; TCRdb's copy keeps in-frame clones and lacks some. Among roughly 5,000 clones, over 60% were seen once, and the ten largest hold less than 15%. General observations from the study: Sequencing of scalp samples also captures resident alphabeta T cells of normal skin.

Noted treatment: oral pan-JAK inhibitor, 5-10 mg twice daily. Collected material from alopecia areata patients comprised lesional scalp punch biopsies and peripheral blood. The material was skin, obtained at week 24, from a patient treated with tofacitinib. The clonotype comes from a human donor with alopecia areata. This chain links TRBV15 with TRBJ2-3, with TRBD2 matching 8 bases. The CDR3 sequence: CATSRDTAGATDTQYF. The CDR3 DNA reads as TGTGCCACCAGCAGAGATACAGCGGGGGCCACAGATACGCAGTATTTT.